The next 20 T cell receptor beta chains were all read from a single sample in a study of blood T cell repertoires in COVID-19. TCRdb's copy holds only in-frame clones and misses some; the assay was immunoSEQ multiplex PCR. The sample lists some 260,000 clones, over 65% seen once, with around 3.4% in the top ten. The sequenced material came from peripheral blood. The receptors were gathered from a woman older than 75 with acute or convalescent COVID-19.

This chain connects TRBV2 to TRBJ2-7; D perhaps matches TRBD1 (6 bases). Germline assignment: CDR1 SNHLY and CDR2 FYNNEI. With 4 bases removed from V and 5 bases from J, the gap between germline ends came to 21 bases. The CDR3 has 16 residues. CDR3: CASSVESGAGGNEQYF. As DNA, the CDR3 is TGTGCCAGCAGTGTCGAATCAGGGGCCGGTGGGAACGAGCAGTACTTC.

This clone was seen more than once but under ten times. The gene calls are TRBV19 and TRBJ2-1; D is possibly TRBD2 (5 bases). The CDR3 covers 12 residues. Germline V gene lookup returns CDR1 LNHDA and CDR2 SQIVND (reference sequence). V dropped 1 base and J dropped 7 bases, with 5 bases sitting between them. CDR3 sequence reads: CASSIGGNEQFF. DNA of the CDR3: TGTGCCAGTAGTATAGGCGGGAATGAGCAGTTCTTC.

This rearrangement joins TRBV7-2 to TRBJ1-2, with TRBD1 identical over 7 bases. Germline-derived CDR1 and CDR2 are SGHTA and FQGNSA. The trim removed 4 bases at V and 8 bases at J, leaving 7 bases unmatched. The CDR3 runs 13 residues. Here the CDR3 reads CASSSDRVGGYTF. The DNA of the CDR3 is TGTGCCAGCAGCTCCGACAGGGTTGGAGGCTACACCTTC.

The chain has TRBV6-5 and TRBJ1-1; a weak D match, TRBD1 (6 bases). CDR1 and CDR2 from the germline V gene are MNHEY and SVGAGI. The V end lost 2 bases, the J end lost 5 bases, and 15 bases lay between the germline ends. CDR3 size: 15 residues. DNA of the CDR3: TGTGCCAGCAGTTACGCACGAACAGGGAAAACTGAAGCTTTCTTT. This translates into CASSYARTGKTEAFF.

The chain carries TRBV9 and TRBJ1-2; no clear D gene. Deletions cut 0 bases from V and 8 bases from J, with 14 bases between. The CDR3 has 14 amino acids. The germline CDR1 and CDR2 sequences are SGDLS and YYNGEE. The CDR3 DNA reads TGTGCCAGCAGCGTAGACCCACAGTCCCGGGGCTACACCTTC. This sequence encodes CASSVDPQSRGYTF.

This sequence joins TRBV12-5 and TRBJ1-4, with D perhaps matching TRBD1 (5 bases). In germline, CDR1 is LGHNT, CDR2 FRNRAP. V was trimmed by 5 bases and J by 4 bases, leaving 14 bases between them. The CDR3 has 15 amino acids. CDR3 residues: CASGPGQVVNEKLFF. CDR3 nucleotide sequence: TGTGCTAGTGGTCCAGGGCAGGTCGTTAATGAAAAACTGTTTTTT.

This sequence joins TRBV25-1 and TRBJ1-2; 9 nucleotides align to TRBD1. V gave up 4 bases and J gave up 4 bases; unmatched junction bases: 7. CDR1 is MGHDK, CDR2 SYGVNS, per germline. This CDR3 comprises 15 residues. The CDR3 spells CASSAGTGIGYGYTF. DNA of the CDR3: TGTGCCAGCAGTGCCGGGACAGGGATTGGCTATGGCTACACCTTC.

The chain uses TRBV29-1 and TRBJ2-5; TRBD2 might be the D (6 bases). Trimming left V 7 bases short and J 5 bases short, with 11 bases between. This CDR3 is 11 amino acids long. The germline V gene encodes CDR1 SQVTM and CDR2 ANQGSEA. The CDR3 loop is CSGGLGETQYF. As DNA, the CDR3 is TGCAGCGGGGGACTCGGGGAGACCCAGTACTTC.

The V gene is TRBV25-1, the J gene TRBJ1-2, with 9 bases aligning to TRBD1. The trim removed 4 bases at V and 7 bases at J, leaving 1 base unmatched. The CDR3 sequence is 12 residues long. The germline V gene has CDR1 MGHDK and CDR2 SYGVNS. The CDR3 DNA sequence: TGTGCCAGCAGTGGACAGGGGGGTGGCTACACCTTC. The encoded protein is CASSGQGGGYTF.

V and J are TRBV5-6 and TRBJ1-6; a weak D match, TRBD1 (6 bases). V was shortened by 1 base and J by 7 bases, with 15 bases between the two germline ends. Germline CDR1 SGHDT, CDR2 YYEEEE. This CDR3 has 16 amino acids. CDR3 sequence reads: CASSLRRGARNSPLHF. For the CDR3, the DNA is TGTGCCAGCAGCTTGCGTCGGGGGGCTCGAAATTCACCCCTCCACTTT.

This clone was seen ten or more times. The V and J genes are TRBV9 and TRBJ1-3; TRBD1 matches 8 bases. This CDR3 contains 15 residues. V shed 3 bases, J shed 4 bases, and the junction held 6 bases outside the gene matches. From germline, CDR1 is SGDLS and CDR2 YYNGEE. CDR3 coding DNA: TGTGCCAGCAGCGCCGCGACAGGGGCCGGAAACACCATATATTTT. This encodes CASSAATGAGNTIYF.

The rearrangement links TRBV11-2 to TRBJ2-5; TRBD1 aligns across 9 bases. V shed 5 bases, J shed 6 bases, and the junction held 4 bases outside the gene matches. The germline CDR1 and CDR2 sequences are SGHAT and FQNNGV. CDR3 length equals 13 residues. The CDR3 coding sequence is TGTGCCAGCAGCCCCGGACAGGGGAAGACCCAGTACTTC. It codes for CASSPGQGKTQYF.

The V call is TRBV28, the J call TRBJ1-6; weak D call: TRBD1 (6 bases). The germline V gene encodes CDR1 MDHEN and CDR2 SYDVKM. This CDR3 is 14 amino acids long. Trimming removed 5 bases at V and 6 bases at J, with 11 bases between. CDR3 coding DNA: TGTGCCAGCAGTCCCCGGACAGCTAATTCACCCCTCCACTTT. As protein: CASSPRTANSPLHF.

The rearrangement uses TRBV6-5 and TRBJ2-1, with 7 bases fitting TRBD1. This CDR3 contains 15 residues. V gave up 5 bases and J gave up 8 bases; unmatched junction bases: 12. In germline, CDR1 is MNHEY, CDR2 SVGAGI. The CDR3 DNA is TGTGCCAGCAGTAGGGACAGAATGGTGATGGATGAGCAGTTCTTC. Protein product: CASSRDRMVMDEQFF.

This chain connects TRBV6-2 or TRBV6-3 to TRBJ2-7, with 12 positions matching TRBD2. This CDR3 has 15 amino acids. The junction had 1 base not matched to a gene; V was cut back by 4 bases and J by 0 bases. Germline V gene lookup returns CDR1 MNHEY and CDR2 SVGEGT. Here the CDR3 reads CASSSTSGSSYEQYF. The CDR3 DNA follows: TGTGCCAGCAGTTCGACTAGCGGGAGCTCCTACGAGCAGTACTTC.

The J gene is TRBJ1-1, the V gene TRBV30; 9 bases map to TRBD1. From germline, CDR1 is GTSNPN and CDR2 SVGIG (reference sequence). This CDR3 is built from 13 residues. With V trimmed by 4 bases and J by 5 bases, 5 bases remained unmatched. CDR3 loop: CAWNRQGGTEAFF. CDR3 nucleotide sequence: TGTGCCTGGAATAGACAGGGGGGGACTGAAGCTTTCTTT.

V and J are TRBV6-5 and TRBJ2-1; 7 bases agree with TRBD2. CDR1 and CDR2 (germline): MNHEY, SVGAGI. V dropped 2 bases and J dropped 2; count of bases not matched to a gene: 6. The CDR3 contains 16 residues. This chain's CDR3 is CASSYVRTSPYNEQFF. The DNA of the CDR3 is TGTGCCAGCAGTTACGTTAGGACTAGTCCCTACAATGAGCAGTTCTTC.

J is TRBJ1-6 and V is TRBV28, with 11 positions matching TRBD1. With 10 bases clipped from V and 8 bases from J, the junction kept 10 bases outside the gene matches. This CDR3 comprises 15 residues. Germline V CDR1 and CDR2: MDHEN, SYDVKM. The CDR3 bases are TGTGCCATTTCCCCGGGACAGGGGGTTTATTCACCCCTCCACTTT. As protein: CAISPGQGVYSPLHF.

The chain uses TRBV19 and TRBJ1-2, with TRBD1 matching 10 bases. The CDR3 loop spans 15 amino acids. J was trimmed by 8 bases and V by 5 bases; bases with no gene match: 11. Per germline, CDR1 LNHDA and CDR2 SQIVND (reference sequence). CDR3 bases: TGTGCCAGTAGTCCCCCGGGACAGGGGATGGGAGGCTACACCTTC. It codes for CASSPPGQGMGGYTF.

This clone was seen a single time. The chain joins TRBV4-2 to TRBJ2-7; 7 bases map to TRBD2. The CDR3 extends over 16 amino acids. With V trimmed by 1 base and J by 9 bases, 15 bases remained unmatched. In germline, CDR1 is LGHNA, CDR2 YNFKEQ. Here the CDR3 reads CASSQGNGGNFGGQYF. CDR3 coding DNA: TGTGCCAGCAGCCAAGGGAACGGGGGGAACTTTGGCGGGCAGTACTTC.